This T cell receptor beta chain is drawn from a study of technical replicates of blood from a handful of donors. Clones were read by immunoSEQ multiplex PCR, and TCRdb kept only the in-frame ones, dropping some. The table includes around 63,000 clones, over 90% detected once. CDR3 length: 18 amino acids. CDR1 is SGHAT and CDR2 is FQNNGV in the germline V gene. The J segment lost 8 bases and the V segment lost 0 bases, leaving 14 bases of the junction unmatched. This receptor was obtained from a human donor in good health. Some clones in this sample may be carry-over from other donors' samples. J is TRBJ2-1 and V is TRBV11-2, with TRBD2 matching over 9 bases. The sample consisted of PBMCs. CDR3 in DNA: TGTGCCAGCAGCTTAGAATTCCCCGGGACTAGCTTTGTTGATGAGCAGTTCTTC. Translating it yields CASSLEFPGTSFVDEQFF.